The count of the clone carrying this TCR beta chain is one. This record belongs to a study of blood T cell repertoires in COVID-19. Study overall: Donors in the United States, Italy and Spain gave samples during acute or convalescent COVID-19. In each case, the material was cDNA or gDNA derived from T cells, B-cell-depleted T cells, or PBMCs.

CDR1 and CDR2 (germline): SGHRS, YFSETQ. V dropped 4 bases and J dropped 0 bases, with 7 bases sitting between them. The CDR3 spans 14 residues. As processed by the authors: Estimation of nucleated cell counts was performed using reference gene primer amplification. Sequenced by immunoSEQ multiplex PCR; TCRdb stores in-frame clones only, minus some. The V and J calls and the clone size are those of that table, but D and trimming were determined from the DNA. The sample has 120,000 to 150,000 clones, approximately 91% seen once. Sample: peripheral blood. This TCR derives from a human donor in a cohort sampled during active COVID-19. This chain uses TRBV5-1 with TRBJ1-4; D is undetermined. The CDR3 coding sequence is TGCGCCAGCAGCCCGGTCGCAACTAATGAAAAACTGTTTTTT. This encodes CASSPVATNEKLFF.